This TCR beta chain appears in the sequencing data of a study of T cell responses to AZD1222 COVID-19 vaccine. Deletions cut 6 bases from V and 0 bases from J, with 5 bases between. Germline V gene lookup returns CDR1 SNHLY and CDR2 FYNNEI. This CDR3 spans 12 amino acids. Concerning this clone itself: Antigen unknown.

The protocol was immunoSEQ multiplex PCR, while the TCRdb copy is restricted to in-frame clones and leaves out a portion. The table lists approximately 100,000 clones, around 90% of them singletons, with roughly 12% in the top ten. Study-level points and caveats: Sampling that yielded the repertoires occurred only after the peak T cell response. Donors were largely white British and mainly female; clonal diversity was possibly underestimated. Reports indicate that nearly half of spike-specific TCRs are directed at unmutated variant regions. Researchers report vaccine-associated CD4 TCRs spanning spike, with dominance at 160-218 and 743-854.

This TCR was recovered from an adult in good health. The starting material was peripheral blood, obtained on day 0 of MenACWY control vaccination. The chain recombines TRBV2 with TRBJ1-1; D gene uncertain. CDR3 sequence: CASSVLNTEAFF. CDR3 in DNA: TGTGCCAGCAGCGTCTTGAACACTGAAGCTTTCTTT.